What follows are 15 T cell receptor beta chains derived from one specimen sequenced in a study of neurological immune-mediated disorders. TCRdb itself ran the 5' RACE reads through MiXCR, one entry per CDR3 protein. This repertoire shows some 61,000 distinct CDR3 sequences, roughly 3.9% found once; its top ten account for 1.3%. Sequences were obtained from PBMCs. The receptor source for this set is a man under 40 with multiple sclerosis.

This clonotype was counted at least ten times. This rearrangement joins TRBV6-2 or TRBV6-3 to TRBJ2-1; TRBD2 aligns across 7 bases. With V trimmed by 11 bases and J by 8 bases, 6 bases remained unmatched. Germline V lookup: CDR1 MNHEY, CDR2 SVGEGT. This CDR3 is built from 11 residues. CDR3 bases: TGTGCCGTCTTTGGGGGGGATGAGCAGTTCTTC. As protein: CAVFGGDEQFF.

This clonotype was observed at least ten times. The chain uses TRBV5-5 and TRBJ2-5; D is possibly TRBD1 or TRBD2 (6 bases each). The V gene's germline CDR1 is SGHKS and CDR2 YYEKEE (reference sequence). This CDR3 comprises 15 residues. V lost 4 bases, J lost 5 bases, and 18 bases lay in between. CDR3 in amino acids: CASSLFRGAGETQYF. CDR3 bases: TGTGCCAGCAGCCTGTTTAGGGGGGCAGGGGAGACCCAGTACTTC.

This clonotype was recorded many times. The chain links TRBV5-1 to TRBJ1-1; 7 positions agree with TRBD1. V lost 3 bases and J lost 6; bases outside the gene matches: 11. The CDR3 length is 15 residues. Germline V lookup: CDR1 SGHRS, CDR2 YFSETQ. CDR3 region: CASSWGQSGQAEAFF. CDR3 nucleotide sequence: TGCGCCAGCAGCTGGGGACAGTCCGGGCAGGCTGAAGCTTTCTTT.

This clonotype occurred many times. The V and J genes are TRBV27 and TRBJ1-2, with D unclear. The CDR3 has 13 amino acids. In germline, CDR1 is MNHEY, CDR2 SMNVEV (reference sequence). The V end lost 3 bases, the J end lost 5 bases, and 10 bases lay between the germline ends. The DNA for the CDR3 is TGTGCCAGCAGTTTCGGGCGGTTTTATGGCTACACCTTC. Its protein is CASSFGRFYGYTF.

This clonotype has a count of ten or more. CDR3 region: CASSPGGVDGTGELFF. Written as DNA, the CDR3 is TGCGCCAGCAGCCCAGGTGGGGTTGATGGCACCGGGGAGCTGTTTTTT. This chain connects TRBV5-1 to TRBJ2-2; D is unresolved. V was pared by 4 bases and J by 4 bases, with 17 bases between. The CDR3 extends over 16 amino acids. Germline CDR1 reads SGHRS; CDR2 reads YFSETQ.

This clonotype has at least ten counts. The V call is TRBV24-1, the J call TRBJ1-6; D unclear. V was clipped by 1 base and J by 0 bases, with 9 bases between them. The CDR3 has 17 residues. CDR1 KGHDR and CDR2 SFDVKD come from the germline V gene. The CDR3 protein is CATSDFVSSSYNSPLHF. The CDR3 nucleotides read TGTGCCACCAGTGATTTTGTCAGCAGCTCCTATAATTCACCCCTCCACTTT.

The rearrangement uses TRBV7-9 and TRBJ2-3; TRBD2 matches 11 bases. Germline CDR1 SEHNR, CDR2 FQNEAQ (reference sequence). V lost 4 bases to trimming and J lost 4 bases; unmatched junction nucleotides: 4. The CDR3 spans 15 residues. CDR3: CASSYLAGGADTQYF. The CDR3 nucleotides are TGTGCCAGCAGCTATCTAGCGGGGGGAGCAGATACGCAGTATTTT.

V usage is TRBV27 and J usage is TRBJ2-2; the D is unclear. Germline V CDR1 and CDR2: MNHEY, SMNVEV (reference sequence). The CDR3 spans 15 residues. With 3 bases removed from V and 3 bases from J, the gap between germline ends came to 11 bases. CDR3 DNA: TGTGCCAGCAGTTTTGATAACAGACACACCGGGGAGCTGTTTTTT. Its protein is CASSFDNRHTGELFF.

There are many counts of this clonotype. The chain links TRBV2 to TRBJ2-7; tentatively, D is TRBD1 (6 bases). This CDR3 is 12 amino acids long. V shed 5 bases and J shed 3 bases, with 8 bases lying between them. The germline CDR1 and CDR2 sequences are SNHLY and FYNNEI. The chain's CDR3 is CASSSRGYEQYF. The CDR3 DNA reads TGTGCCAGCAGTTCCAGGGGCTACGAGCAGTACTTC. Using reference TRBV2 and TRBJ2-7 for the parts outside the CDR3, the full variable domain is EPEVTQTPSHQVTQMGQEVILRCVPISNHLYFYWYRQILGQKVEFLVSFYNNEISEKSEIFDDQFSVERPDGSNFTLKIRSTKLEDSAMYFCASSSRGYEQYFGPGTRLTVT.

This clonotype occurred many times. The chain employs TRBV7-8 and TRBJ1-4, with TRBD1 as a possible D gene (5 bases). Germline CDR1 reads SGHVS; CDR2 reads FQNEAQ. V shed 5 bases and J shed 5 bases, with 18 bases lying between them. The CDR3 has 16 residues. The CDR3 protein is CASSTRTLRGNEKLFF. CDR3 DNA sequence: TGTGCCAGCAGCACTCGCACTTTAAGGGGAAATGAAAAACTGTTTTTT. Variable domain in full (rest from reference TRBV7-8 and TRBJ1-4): GAGVSQSPRYKVAKRGQDVALRCDPISGHVSLFWYQQALGQGPEFLTYFQNEAQLDKSGLPSDRFFAERPEGSVSTLKIQRTQQEDSAVYLCASSTRTLRGNEKLFFGSGTQLSVL.

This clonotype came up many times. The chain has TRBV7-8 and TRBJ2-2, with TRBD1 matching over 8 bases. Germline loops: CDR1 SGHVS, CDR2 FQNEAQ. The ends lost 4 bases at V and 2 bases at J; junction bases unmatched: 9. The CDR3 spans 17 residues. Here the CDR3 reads CASSYRRTGSNTGELFF. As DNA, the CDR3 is TGTGCCAGCAGCTACCGCAGGACAGGGAGTAACACCGGGGAGCTGTTTTTT.

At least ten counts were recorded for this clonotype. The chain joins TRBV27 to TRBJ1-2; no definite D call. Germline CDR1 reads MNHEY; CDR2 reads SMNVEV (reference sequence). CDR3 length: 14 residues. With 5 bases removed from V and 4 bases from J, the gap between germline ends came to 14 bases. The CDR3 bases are TGTGCCAGCAGTCCCTCGGAGGGTACCTATGGCTACACCTTC. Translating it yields CASSPSEGTYGYTF.

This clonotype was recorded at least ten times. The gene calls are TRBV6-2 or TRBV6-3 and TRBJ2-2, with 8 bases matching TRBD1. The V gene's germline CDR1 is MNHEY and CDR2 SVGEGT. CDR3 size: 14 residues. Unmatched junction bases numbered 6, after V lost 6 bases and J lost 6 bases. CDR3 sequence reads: CASSQRTGPGELFF. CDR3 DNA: TGTGCCAGCAGCCAGCGGACAGGGCCCGGGGAGCTGTTTTTT.

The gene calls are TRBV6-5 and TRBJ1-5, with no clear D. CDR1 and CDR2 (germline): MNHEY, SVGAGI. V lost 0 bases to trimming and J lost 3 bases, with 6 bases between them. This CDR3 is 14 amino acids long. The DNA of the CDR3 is TGTGCCAGCAGTTACTCAGGGATCAATCAGCCCCAGCATTTT. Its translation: CASSYSGINQPQHF.

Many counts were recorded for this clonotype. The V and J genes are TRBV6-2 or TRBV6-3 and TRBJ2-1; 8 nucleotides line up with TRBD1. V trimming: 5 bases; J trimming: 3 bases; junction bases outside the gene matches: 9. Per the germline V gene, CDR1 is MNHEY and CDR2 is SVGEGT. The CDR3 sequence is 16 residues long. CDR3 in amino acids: CASSPQDRANYNEQFF. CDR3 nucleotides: TGTGCCAGCAGTCCGCAGGACAGGGCCAACTACAATGAGCAGTTCTTC.